The rows below give T cell receptor beta chains drawn from one sample of a study of T-cell memory formation after mild COVID-19. Each CDR3 protein gets one entry after TCRdb re-called the 5' RACE reads with MiXCR. The data hold about 110,000 distinct CDR3 sequences, with about a sixth observed a single time. Specimen: PBMCs or a T cell subset sorted from them (not recorded which). The receptors originated from an adult woman who had mild COVID-19 (a few samples of this study predate the infection). Cell type and time point are not known. CDR3s leave out the opening cysteine and the closing phenylalanine or tryptophan. A D gene is named only where the DNA matches it firmly. The size field is filled for only some rows; it gives once, few, many or a size class.

length: 13; J: TRBJ2-3; size: .; D: TRBD1; V: TRBV12-3/TRBV12-4; CDR3: ASSLVTGLADTQY
length: 11; J: TRBJ2-7; size: few; D: .; V: TRBV7-9; CDR3: ASSLASPGEQY
length: 12; J: TRBJ2-7; size: .; D: .; V: TRBV28; CDR3: ASSPRQVAYEQY
length: 12; J: TRBJ1-2; size: few; D: .; V: TRBV5-1; CDR3: ASSSDAGLNGYT
length: 13; J: TRBJ2-7; size: few; D: .; V: TRBV11-2; CDR3: ASSEGRYSSYEQY
length: 14; J: TRBJ2-1; size: few; D: TRBD2; V: TRBV7-8; CDR3: ASSLAPGLAYNEQF
length: 15; J: TRBJ2-3; size: .; D: .; V: TRBV13; CDR3: ASGQEVWAGSTDTQY
length: 13; J: TRBJ2-5; size: .; D: .; V: TRBV7-8; CDR3: ASSPVLQSRETQY
length: 10; J: TRBJ1-1; size: few; D: .; V: TRBV6-1; CDR3: ASEQGYTEAF
length: 16; J: TRBJ2-1; size: .; D: .; V: TRBV7-3; CDR3: ASSSLISVAGLRNEQF
length: 14; J: TRBJ2-3; size: .; D: TRBD2; V: TRBV12-3/TRBV12-4; CDR3: ASRSGLAGGTDTQY
length: 10; J: TRBJ2-5; size: few; D: .; V: TRBV29-1; CDR3: SVEGVRETQY
length: 14; J: TRBJ1-2; size: .; D: .; V: TRBV21-1; CDR3: ASSKAGAGRDYGYT
length: 12; J: TRBJ2-7; size: .; D: .; V: TRBV12-3/TRBV12-4; CDR3: ASTLGRGMYEQY
length: 11; J: TRBJ1-2; size: many; D: TRBD1; V: TRBV30; CDR3: AWSATGADGYT
length: 12; J: TRBJ2-1; size: few; D: .; V: TRBV20-1; CDR3: SAAGQSSYNEQF
length: 15; J: TRBJ2-7; size: few; D: TRBD1; V: TRBV5-1; CDR3: ASKLNSLRDRGLEQY
length: 10; J: TRBJ2-7; size: .; D: .; V: TRBV29-1; CDR3: SVGGENYEQY
length: 13; J: TRBJ2-7; size: .; D: .; V: TRBV7-9; CDR3: ASSSDLAGEGEQY
length: 10; J: TRBJ2-7; size: few; D: .; V: TRBV5-6; CDR3: ASSTGGYEQY
length: 9; J: TRBJ2-2; size: few; D: .; V: TRBV7-9; CDR3: ASSPNGELF
length: 13; J: TRBJ2-5; size: .; D: TRBD1; V: TRBV15; CDR3: ATSRPGQGVETQY
length: 14; J: TRBJ2-5; size: .; D: TRBD2; V: TRBV27; CDR3: ASRTYSGGARETQY
length: 10; J: TRBJ1-2; size: few; D: TRBD1; V: TRBV24-1; CDR3: ATGGQGYGYT
length: 12; J: TRBJ1-2; size: few; D: .; V: TRBV4-3; CDR3: ASSQDRRARGYT
length: 12; J: TRBJ2-4; size: .; D: TRBD1; V: TRBV7-9; CDR3: ASSSPDRGNIQY
length: 12; J: TRBJ2-5; size: .; D: .; V: TRBV5-6; CDR3: ASSQWGTSKTQY
length: 13; J: TRBJ2-3; size: .; D: TRBD2; V: TRBV7-9; CDR3: ASSLVTSGTDTQY
length: 15; J: TRBJ2-3; size: .; D: TRBD2; V: TRBV7-9; CDR3: ASSPQPGTRGPDTQY
length: 12; J: TRBJ2-5; size: .; D: .; V: TRBV12-3/TRBV12-4; CDR3: ASSEGLGMETQY
length: 11; J: TRBJ1-2; size: .; D: TRBD1; V: TRBV7-9; CDR3: ASSSGGADGYT
length: 11; J: TRBJ1-1; size: few; D: .; V: TRBV6-1; CDR3: ASSGTANTEAF
length: 16; J: TRBJ2-2; size: few; D: .; V: TRBV7-9; CDR3: ASSLIWLTVSNTGELF
length: 12; J: TRBJ1-2; size: .; D: .; V: TRBV7-9; CDR3: ASSPHSTGDGYT
length: 15; J: TRBJ2-1; size: .; D: TRBD2; V: TRBV11-2; CDR3: ASSLEGGLAGINEQF
length: 12; J: TRBJ2-5; size: .; D: .; V: TRBV12-3/TRBV12-4; CDR3: ASSLGALEETQY
length: 14; J: TRBJ1-1; size: .; D: .; V: TRBV18; CDR3: ASSPLSQLGNTEAF
length: 11; J: TRBJ2-1; size: few; D: TRBD2; V: TRBV11-2; CDR3: ASSLLADNEQF
length: 14; J: TRBJ2-2; size: .; D: .; V: TRBV6-5; CDR3: ASSEGAGLPTGELF
length: 12; J: TRBJ2-7; size: few; D: TRBD1; V: TRBV28; CDR3: ASSWGQGIYEQY
length: 15; J: TRBJ2-1; size: .; D: .; V: TRBV14; CDR3: ASSQDGGAGYYNEQF
length: 11; J: TRBJ2-1; size: few; D: .; V: TRBV29-1; CDR3: SVDRDNDHEQF
length: 11; J: TRBJ2-1; size: few; D: TRBD1; V: TRBV7-9; CDR3: ASSHGTGGEQF
length: 11; J: TRBJ2-7; size: few; D: .; V: TRBV9; CDR3: ASSLSTGDKQY
length: 16; J: TRBJ2-2; size: few; D: .; V: TRBV21-1; CDR3: ASSRHSRVTLNTGELF
length: 15; J: TRBJ2-1; size: .; D: TRBD2; V: TRBV6-2/TRBV6-3; CDR3: ASSSPSGRALHNEQF
length: 9; J: TRBJ1-1; size: .; D: .; V: TRBV29-1; CDR3: SADSGTEAF
length: 13; J: TRBJ2-7; size: few; D: TRBD1; V: TRBV3-1; CDR3: ASSQPGTGSYEQY
length: 16; J: TRBJ2-1; size: .; D: TRBD2; V: TRBV11-1; CDR3: ASSLFPSTSGSYNEQF
length: 12; J: TRBJ2-7; size: few; D: .; V: TRBV6-1; CDR3: ASSERVAIGEQY
length: 10; J: TRBJ1-5; size: few; D: .; V: TRBV20-1; CDR3: SARVPRQPQH
length: 11; J: TRBJ2-7; size: few; D: .; V: TRBV29-1; CDR3: SVDGQRPYEQY
length: 19; J: TRBJ1-1; size: few; D: TRBD1; V: TRBV13; CDR3: ASSIRGGRFLLVGKDTEAF